The rows below give T cell receptor beta chains drawn from one sample of a study of blood T cell repertoires in COVID-19. Repertoires were generated with immunoSEQ multiplex PCR, while TCRdb's copy carries only in-frame clones and drops some. The repertoire holds a few hundred thousand clones, with roughly 89% as singletons. Material for sequencing was PBMCs or T cells enriched from blood (not recorded which). These receptors were collected from a woman under 30 with acute COVID-19. The CDR3 runs from the conserved cysteine through the conserved F or W. The D gene is left open where the match is weak. The size entry is marked missing in some rows and otherwise reads once, few, many or a size class.

TRBD2	NA	TRBJ2-3	19	TRBV9	TGTGCCAGCAGCTTGGGACTAGCGGGAGTTGGGGTAGGCACAGATACGCAGTATTTT	CASSLGLAGVGVGTDTQYF
TRBD2	NA	TRBJ2-2	18	TRBV28	TGTGCCAGCAGTTCCCGACAAGTTAGCGGGAGGAACACCGGGGAGCTGTTTTTT	CASSSRQVSGRNTGELFF
TRBD2	NA	TRBJ2-1	16	TRBV7-9	TGTGCCAGCAGCCCCCAAGCGGGAGTCTCCTACAATGAGCAGTTCTTC	CASSPQAGVSYNEQFF
NA	NA	TRBJ1-2	18	TRBV28	TGTGCCAGCACCGTCCCCCGACACCACCCCGAATCTAACTATGGCTACACCTTC	CASTVPRHHPESNYGYTF
NA	NA	TRBJ1-1	13	TRBV5-1	TGCGCCAGCAGCTTGGTTACAGCTACAGAAGCTTTCTTT	CASSLVTATEAFF
TRBD2	NA	TRBJ2-7	16	TRBV9	TGTGCCAGCAGCGTAGCTGGGCTAGCGGGTCTTTACGAGCAGTACTTC	CASSVAGLAGLYEQYF
TRBD1	NA	TRBJ1-2	14	TRBV20-1	TGCAGTGCTAGTGGACAGGGAAGTAACTATGGCTACACCTTC	CSASGQGSNYGYTF
NA	once	TRBJ2-5	15	TRBV7-9	TGTGCCAGCAGCTTTCGCGCGGGGAACCAAGAGACCCAGTACTTC	CASSFRAGNQETQYF
NA	NA	TRBJ1-5	15	TRBV19	TGTGCCAGTAGTATACAGTATGCTGACAATCAGCCCCAGCATTTT	CASSIQYADNQPQHF
TRBD1	NA	TRBJ2-2	17	TRBV28	TGTGCCAGCAGTTCCGTAGCCGGGACAGGCAACACCGGGGAGCTGTTTTTT	CASSSVAGTGNTGELFF
NA	NA	TRBJ1-1	14	TRBV7-2	TGTGCCAGCAACCCGGGTACAGGGTATCCCAAAGCTTTCTTT	CASNPGTGYPKAFF
TRBD1	NA	TRBJ1-1	15	TRBV28	TGTGCCAGCAGTCCAGGGGGCTCTTGGAACACTGAAGCTTTCTTT	CASSPGGSWNTEAFF
NA	NA	TRBJ2-1	12	TRBV6-6	TGTGCCAGCAGTAGAGGGGGCAATGAGCAGTTCTTC	CASSRGGNEQFF
TRBD1	once	TRBJ2-7	15	TRBV18	TGTGCCAGCTCCCAAACAGGGGGCATCGGCGACGAGCAGTACTTC	CASSQTGGIGDEQYF
NA	few	TRBJ1-2	17	TRBV6-1	TGTGCCAGCAGTGAGCCCTTAGGTGGGGGCGAGTTGGGTGGCTACACCTTC	CASSEPLGGGELGGYTF
NA	few	TRBJ1-3	15	TRBV9	TGTGCCAGCAGCGTATTGGGGCAGTTTCGAAACACCATATATTTT	CASSVLGQFRNTIYF
TRBD2	NA	TRBJ2-3	15	TRBV10-1	TGCGCCAGCAGTGAGTCCCTAGCGGGAGGTGATACGCAGTATTTT	CASSESLAGGDTQYF
NA	NA	TRBJ1-1	14	TRBV10-3	TGTGCCATCAGTGTGGAGGGCGTGGGCACTGAAGCTTTCTTT	CAISVEGVGTEAFF
NA	NA	TRBJ1-2	12	TRBV29-1	TGCAGCGTTGAACAGGCCGCCGATGGCTACACCTTC	CSVEQAADGYTF
TRBD2	NA	TRBJ2-7	17	TRBV7-2	TGTGCCAGCAGCCCCAGTACTAGCGGGCTAAGCTCCTACGAGCAGTACTTC	CASSPSTSGLSSYEQYF
NA	NA	TRBJ2-1	15	TRBV9	TGTGCCAGCAGCCTCGGAGGTGGCTGGGAAAATGAGCAGTTCTTC	CASSLGGGWENEQFF
NA	NA	TRBJ1-1	15	TRBV7-9	TGTGCCAGCAGCTCCCCTTACAAAATCGCGGATGAAGCTTTCTTT	CASSSPYKIADEAFF
TRBD1	NA	TRBJ1-1	15	TRBV7-2	TGTGCCAGCTCCCGAGGGACAGGGGGGTATACTGAAGCTTTCTTT	CASSRGTGGYTEAFF
TRBD2	NA	TRBJ2-3	19	TRBV5-1	TGCGCCAGCAGCAGAGGACTAGCGGGAACTATGACACAATTCGATACGCAGTATTTT	CASSRGLAGTMTQFDTQYF
TRBD2	NA	TRBJ2-7	15	TRBV2	TGTGCCAGCACCGATCTAGCGGGCGACTCCTACGAGCAGTACTTC	CASTDLAGDSYEQYF
TRBD2	once	TRBJ2-1	15	TRBV7-9	TGTGCCAGCAGCTTAGCCGGGAGGCATAACAATGAGCAGTTCTTC	CASSLAGRHNNEQFF
NA	NA	TRBJ1-2	14	TRBV6-4	TGTGCCAGCAGTGACTCCCCAGGGAGGGATGGCTACACCTTC	CASSDSPGRDGYTF
NA	NA	TRBJ1-1	14	TRBV5-1	TGCGCCAGCAGCTTGGGAGGGCCGAACACTGAAGCTTTCTTT	CASSLGGPNTEAFF
TRBD1	NA	TRBJ1-6	18	TRBV28	TGTGCCAGCAGTTTTTGGGGACAGGGAACCTTGGGCAATTCACCCCTCCACTTT	CASSFWGQGTLGNSPLHF
TRBD1	NA	TRBJ1-1	13	TRBV18	TGTGCCAGCGTGGACAGGGCGAGGACTGAAGCTTTCTTT	CASVDRARTEAFF
NA	NA	TRBJ1-1	14	TRBV5-1	TGCGCCAGCATCTTGGGGGAGGGAAACACTGAAGCTTTCTTT	CASILGEGNTEAFF
NA	once	TRBJ1-1	15	TRBV10-3	TGTGCCATCACCTCGCGGATGGAACCAAAGACTGAAGCTTTCTTT	CAITSRMEPKTEAFF
NA	NA	TRBJ1-2	13	TRBV19	TGTGCCAGTAGTATAGACAGGGTGGACGGCTACACCTTC	CASSIDRVDGYTF
TRBD1	NA	TRBJ1-6	17	TRBV2	TGTGCCAGCAGTGGGACTTGGGACAGGACAGATAATTCACCCCTCCACTTT	CASSGTWDRTDNSPLHF
TRBD2	NA	TRBJ2-3	13	TRBV6-5	TGTGCCAGTCGTTTAGCGGGGGGGGATACGCAGTATTTT	CASRLAGGDTQYF
NA	few	TRBJ2-7	14	TRBV9	TGTGCCAGCAGCGTATCCCCTCTCTCCCGGGAGCAGTACTTC	CASSVSPLSREQYF
NA	NA	TRBJ2-2	14	TRBV3-1/TRBV3-2	TGTGCCAGCAGCCAAGACGGGATCACCGGGGAGCTGTTTTTT	CASSQDGITGELFF
NA	NA	TRBJ1-4	11	TRBV27	TGTGCCAGCAGTGGGGGCGAAAAACTGTTTTTT	CASSGGEKLFF
NA	NA	TRBJ1-6	14	TRBV3-1/TRBV3-2	TGTGCCAGCAGCTCGGGACTCCTTGGGAGAGAGGCTCACTTT	CASSSGLLGREAHF
TRBD1	NA	TRBJ1-1	15	TRBV10-2	TGCGCCAGCAGTATTCGGACAGGGGAAAACACTGAAGCTTTCTTT	CASSIRTGENTEAFF
TRBD1	NA	TRBJ2-2	16	TRBV28	TGTGCCAGCAGTCCCTTTGACAGGGAGAACACCGGGGAGCTGTTTTTT	CASSPFDRENTGELFF
TRBD1	NA	TRBJ1-6	15	TRBV5-1	TGCGCCAGCAGGTCGGACAGGGGAGGAAATTCACCCCTCCACTTT	CASRSDRGGNSPLHF
NA	NA	TRBJ1-6	13	TRBV19	TGTGCCAGTAGTATATTCCTAGATTCACCCCTCCACTTT	CASSIFLDSPLHF
TRBD1	NA	TRBJ1-5	14	TRBV19	TGTGCCAGTAGTGGACAGGGCGGCAATCAGCCCCAGCATTTT	CASSGQGGNQPQHF
NA	many	TRBJ2-7	13	TRBV7-9	TGTGCCAGCAGCTTAGTGAACAGCTACGAGCAGTACTTC	CASSLVNSYEQYF
NA	NA	TRBJ1-5	15	TRBV19	TGTGCCAGTAGTCCACAGGGACAAAGCAATCAGCCCCAGCATTTT	CASSPQGQSNQPQHF
TRBD2	NA	TRBJ2-7	15	TRBV28	TGTGCCAGCAGTTTAGGGGCTAGCGGGACTTACGAGCAGTACTTC	CASSLGASGTYEQYF
NA	few	TRBJ1-4	16	TRBV28	TGTGCCAGCAGTGACTTATGGGGCAGGGGAAGTGAAAAACTGTTTTTT	CASSDLWGRGSEKLFF
NA	NA	TRBJ1-1	14	TRBV28	TGTGCCAGCACCGCCCCGGGGATGAACACTGAAGCTTTCTTT	CASTAPGMNTEAFF
TRBD2	once	TRBJ2-2	15	TRBV3-1/TRBV3-2	TGTGCCAGCAGGTCTAGCGGGAGGGCCACCGGGGAGCTGTTTTTT	CASRSSGRATGELFF
TRBD1	NA	TRBJ1-1	17	TRBV5-8	TGTGCCAGCAGCTTGGGGGCCGGGACAGGGATGGGCACTGAAGCTTTCTTT	CASSLGAGTGMGTEAFF
NA	NA	TRBJ1-5	15	TRBV9	TGTGCCAGCAGCGTAGATTTAACACCGGGGGTCCCCCAGCATTTT	CASSVDLTPGVPQHF
TRBD1	NA	TRBJ1-2	13	TRBV6-5	TGTGCCAGCAGCCCGACAGGGGGCTATGGCTACACCTTC	CASSPTGGYGYTF